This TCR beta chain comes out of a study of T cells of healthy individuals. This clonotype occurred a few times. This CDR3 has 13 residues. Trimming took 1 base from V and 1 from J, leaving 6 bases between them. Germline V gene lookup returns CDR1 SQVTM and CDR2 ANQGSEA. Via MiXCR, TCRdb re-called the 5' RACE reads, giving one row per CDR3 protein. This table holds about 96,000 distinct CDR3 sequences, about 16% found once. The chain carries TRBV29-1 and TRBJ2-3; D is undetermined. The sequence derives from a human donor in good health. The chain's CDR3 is CSVEGHGTDTQYF. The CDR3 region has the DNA TGCAGCGTTGAAGGGCACGGCACAGATACGCAGTATTTT.